Listed below are T cell receptor beta chains from one sample, sequenced in a study of blood T cell repertoires in COVID-19. This table comes from immunoSEQ multiplex PCR, and its TCRdb copy is limited to in-frame clones, with some not included. The sample has under 300,000 clones, about 80% seen once. The sample taken for sequencing was peripheral blood. These receptors were collected from a man between 25 and 39 years old who had recovered from COVID-19. The CDR3 runs from the conserved cysteine through the conserved F or W. D genes are given only for firm matches. For some rows the clone size is stated as once, few or many, or as a class when expanded; others skip it.

length | J | D | V | size | DNA | CDR3
12 | TRBJ2-2 | NA | TRBV9 | NA | TGTGCCAGCAGGGGAGACGGCGGGGAGCTGTTTTTT | CASRGDGGELFF
17 | TRBJ2-5 | TRBD2 | TRBV9 | NA | TGTGCCAGCAGCGTAGCGGGGGGGATCAATTCCGCGGAGACCCAGTACTTC | CASSVAGGINSAETQYF
14 | TRBJ2-7 | TRBD2 | TRBV6-1 | NA | TGTGCCAGCAGTGAAGGGGCGGGGGTGTACGAGCAGTACTTC | CASSEGAGVYEQYF
13 | TRBJ2-7 | NA | TRBV7-9 | once | TGTGCCAGCAGCTTTGTACAGTCCTACGAGCAGTACTTC | CASSFVQSYEQYF
12 | TRBJ1-5 | NA | TRBV27 | NA | TGTGCCAGCAGTTTTCCGACAGGCCCCCAGCATTTT | CASSFPTGPQHF
13 | TRBJ1-2 | NA | TRBV19 | NA | TGTGCCAGTAGTGCAGGGATCGGCTATGGCTACACCTTC | CASSAGIGYGYTF
15 | TRBJ1-3 | NA | TRBV7-5 | NA | TGTGTCAGAAGCCGCAGCAGGGGTCTAGAGGTTACCATATATTTT | CVRSRSRGLEVTIYF
14 | TRBJ2-2 | NA | TRBV10-1 | once | TGCGCCAGCGGGAGCGGAGGGGACACCGGGGAGCTGTTTTTT | CASGSGGDTGELFF
12 | TRBJ1-5 | NA | TRBV6-1 | NA | TGTGCCAGCAGGACTGGCAATCAGCCCCAGCATTTT | CASRTGNQPQHF
13 | TRBJ2-5 | TRBD1 | TRBV2 | once | TGTGCCAGCAGAGCAGGGGGCTGGGAGACCCAGTACTTC | CASRAGGWETQYF
16 | TRBJ1-1 | NA | TRBV11-2 | NA | TGTGCCAGCAGCTTTATCGGTGCTAATCAGGGTATATGGGCTTTCTTT | CASSFIGANQGIWAFF
16 | TRBJ1-1 | NA | TRBV5-6 | NA | TGTGCCAGCAGCTCCCTTTCAGGGGCGCGGTACACTGAAGCTTTCTTT | CASSSLSGARYTEAFF
15 | TRBJ2-5 | NA | TRBV6-1 | NA | TGTGCCAGCAGTGAATCGGAGGAAAACAAGAGATCCCAGTACTTC | CASSESEENKRSQYF
11 | TRBJ1-1 | NA | TRBV5-6 | once | TGTGCCAGCAGCAGAGACAGTGTCGCTTTCTTT | CASSRDSVAFF
13 | TRBJ2-2 | NA | TRBV18 | NA | TGTGCCAGCTCACCACTTAGTCACCGGGAGCTGTTTTTT | CASSPLSHRELFF
17 | TRBJ2-7 | TRBD2 | TRBV4-2 | NA | TGTGCCAGCAGCCAAGATTTTGCGGGGGGACCCCCTTGGGAGCAGTACTTC | CASSQDFAGGPPWEQYF
15 | TRBJ2-3 | NA | TRBV4-1 | NA | TGCGCCAGCAGCCCTTTATCGACTAGCACAGATACGCAGTATTTT | CASSPLSTSTDTQYF
14 | TRBJ2-5 | NA | TRBV5-1 | NA | TGCGCCAGCAGCCAGTCGACAGGCAAAGAGACCCAGTACTTC | CASSQSTGKETQYF
15 | TRBJ1-4 | TRBD1 | TRBV4-1 | few | TGCGCCAGCAGCCACGGGGACAGAAGGGTCATAAAACTGTTTTTT | CASSHGDRRVIKLFF
15 | TRBJ2-1 | TRBD2 | TRBV2 | NA | TGTGCCAGCAGCCCTGGCGGACTAGCGGGGGGTGAGCAGTTCTTC | CASSPGGLAGGEQFF
14 | TRBJ1-2 | TRBD1 | TRBV11-2 | NA | TGTGCCAGCAGCTACCGGACAGGGGCTGGGGGCTACACCTTC | CASSYRTGAGGYTF
14 | TRBJ1-6 | NA | TRBV19 | NA | TGTGCCAGTAGTATCCGACTGAAACTTTCACCCCTCCACTTT | CASSIRLKLSPLHF
14 | TRBJ2-3 | TRBD1 | TRBV7-8 | NA | TGTGCCAGCAGCAAGGACAGGGTGGGAGATACGCAGTATTTT | CASSKDRVGDTQYF
13 | TRBJ1-1 | NA | TRBV2 | NA | TGTGCCAGCAGTGAAACGAAAGTCGGTGAAGCTTTCTTT | CASSETKVGEAFF
19 | TRBJ2-2 | TRBD2 | TRBV9 | NA | TGTGCCAGCAGCCTAAGCGGGATTAGCGGGGGGGACAACACCGGGGAGCTGTTTTTT | CASSLSGISGGDNTGELFF
13 | TRBJ1-5 | NA | TRBV12-3/TRBV12-4 | NA | TGTGCCAGCAGAGCCAGGGAAAATCAGCCCCAGCATTTT | CASRARENQPQHF
13 | TRBJ2-1 | NA | TRBV7-9 | NA | TGTGCCAGCAGCCAAGGGGGGGGACGGGACCAGTTCTTC | CASSQGGGRDQFF
14 | TRBJ1-5 | NA | TRBV2 | NA | TGTGCCAGCAGTCGGGGTAAAGGGAATCAGCCCCAGCATTTT | CASSRGKGNQPQHF
16 | TRBJ1-1 | NA | TRBV5-4 | NA | TGTGCCAGCAGCCCCGGGGGGATTGCGGGGAACACTGAAGCTTTCTTT | CASSPGGIAGNTEAFF
15 | TRBJ1-5 | NA | TRBV5-5 | NA | TGTGCCAGCAGCCCCCTCTCGGGTAGCAATCAGCCCCAGCATTTT | CASSPLSGSNQPQHF
12 | TRBJ1-5 | NA | TRBV18 | once | TGTGCCAGCTCATCGGTGAATCAGCCCCAGCATTTT | CASSSVNQPQHF
15 | TRBJ2-3 | TRBD2 | TRBV5-1 | NA | TGCGCCAGCAGCTTGGCGGCTAGCGGGTTGGATACGCAGTATTTT | CASSLAASGLDTQYF
15 | TRBJ2-3 | NA | TRBV6-2/TRBV6-3 | NA | TGTGCCAGCAGTTACGCTAAATTGGCGGGGAGGACGCAGTATTTT | CASSYAKLAGRTQYF
15 | TRBJ2-1 | TRBD2 | TRBV5-1 | few | TGCGCCAGCAGCATGAGCGGGGGGACTAACAATGAGCAGTTCTTC | CASSMSGGTNNEQFF
15 | TRBJ2-5 | NA | TRBV3-1/TRBV3-2 | NA | TGTGCCAGCAGCCCCGGAGGTAGGGCTGGGGAGACCCAGTACTTC | CASSPGGRAGETQYF
13 | TRBJ2-3 | NA | TRBV7-9 | NA | TGTGCCAGCAGCCTACCCAGCACAGATACGCAGTATTTT | CASSLPSTDTQYF
13 | TRBJ1-5 | NA | TRBV5-8 | NA | TGTGCCAGCAGCCTGACTCAGAATCAGCCCCAGCATTTT | CASSLTQNQPQHF
16 | TRBJ2-1 | TRBD2 | TRBV6-4 | NA | TGTGCCAGCAGCCGGGAGGTGGGGGGCTCCTACAATGAGCAGTTCTTC | CASSREVGGSYNEQFF
14 | TRBJ2-3 | TRBD2 | TRBV11-1 | NA | TGTGCCTCCAGGCAGCGGGGTCACACAGATACGCAGTATTTT | CASRQRGHTDTQYF
17 | TRBJ1-3 | NA | TRBV5-1 | few | TGCGCCAGCAGCTTGGACGGTCAGGCGAGTGGCCGAACCACCATATATTTT | CASSLDGQASGRTTIYF
13 | TRBJ1-2 | TRBD1 | TRBV27 | once | TGTGCCAGCAGTTTGCAGGGGGGCTATGGCTACACCTTC | CASSLQGGYGYTF
14 | TRBJ1-1 | NA | TRBV7-2 | NA | TGTGCCAGCAGCTATACAGGGAGGAACACTGAAGCTTTCTTT | CASSYTGRNTEAFF
15 | TRBJ1-1 | NA | TRBV7-9 | NA | TGTGCCAGCAGCTTAGGGGCGGGACGGACTACTGAAGCTTTCTTT | CASSLGAGRTTEAFF
15 | TRBJ2-1 | TRBD2 | TRBV3-1/TRBV3-2 | NA | TGTGCCAGCAGCCAATTGGGGACTAGCTCGGGGGAGCAGTTCTTC | CASSQLGTSSGEQFF
12 | TRBJ1-4 | TRBD1 | TRBV7-3 | NA | TGTGCCATGCGACAGGGGAGCCTAACACTGTTTTTT | CAMRQGSLTLFF
13 | TRBJ2-1 | NA | TRBV5-1 | NA | TGCGCCAGCAGCGCCGGGGGCTACAATGAGCAGTTCTTC | CASSAGGYNEQFF
16 | TRBJ1-6 | TRBD1 | TRBV2 | NA | TGTGCCAGCAGTGGGGGACAGGGCACCTATAATTCACCCCTCCACTTT | CASSGGQGTYNSPLHF
15 | TRBJ1-6 | TRBD1 | TRBV4-2 | NA | TGTGCCAGCAGCCAAGATGGCCAGGGGGGATCACCCCTCCACTTT | CASSQDGQGGSPLHF
15 | TRBJ1-2 | NA | TRBV4-1 | NA | TGCGCCAGCAGCCTAGTTGGGGGGATCAACTATGGCTACACCTTC | CASSLVGGINYGYTF
14 | TRBJ1-5 | NA | TRBV19 | NA | TGTGCCAGTAGAGAGGGACACTGGAATCAGCCCCAGCATTTT | CASREGHWNQPQHF
12 | TRBJ2-3 | NA | TRBV2 | NA | TGTGCCAGCAGTGTTGGTGGTTTGGGGCTGTATTTT | CASSVGGLGLYF
15 | TRBJ2-1 | NA | TRBV5-1 | NA | TGCGCCAGCAAGGTCGCCGCGGGACAGTATCATGAGCAGTTCTTC | CASKVAAGQYHEQFF
16 | TRBJ1-3 | NA | TRBV3-1/TRBV3-2 | NA | TGTGCCAGCAGCCAAGCCCACAGGGTAACTGGAAACACCATATATTTT | CASSQAHRVTGNTIYF
16 | TRBJ2-1 | NA | TRBV14 | NA | TGTGCCAGCAGCCAAGTCTCGGGGGGCCTATACAATGAGCAGTTCTTC | CASSQVSGGLYNEQFF
15 | TRBJ2-1 | NA | TRBV4-1 | NA | TGCGCCAGCAGTCTTATCCCCAGCTCCTACAATGAGCAGTTCTTC | CASSLIPSSYNEQFF
15 | TRBJ1-6 | TRBD1 | TRBV28 | NA | TGTGCCAGCAGTTTATACAGGGGGCTCGATTCACCCCTCCACTTT | CASSLYRGLDSPLHF
16 | TRBJ2-6 | TRBD1 | TRBV11-2 | NA | TGTGCCAGCCTCGCTGAGACAGGGGCCGGGGCCAACGTCCTGACTTTC | CASLAETGAGANVLTF